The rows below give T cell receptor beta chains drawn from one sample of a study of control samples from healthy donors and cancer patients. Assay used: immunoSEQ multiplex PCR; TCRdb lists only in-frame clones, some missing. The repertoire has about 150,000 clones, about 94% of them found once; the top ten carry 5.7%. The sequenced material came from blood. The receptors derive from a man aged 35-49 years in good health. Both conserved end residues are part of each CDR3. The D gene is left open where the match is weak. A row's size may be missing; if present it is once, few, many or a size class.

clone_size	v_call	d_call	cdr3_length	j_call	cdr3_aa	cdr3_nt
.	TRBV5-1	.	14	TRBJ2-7	CASSLEGWHYEQYF	TGCGCCAGCAGCTTGGAGGGCTGGCACTACGAGCAGTACTTC
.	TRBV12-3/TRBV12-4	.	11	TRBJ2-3	CASTNANTQYF	TGTGCCAGCACCAATGCCAATACGCAGTATTTT
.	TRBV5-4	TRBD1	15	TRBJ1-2	CASSLRTGGLYGYTF	TGTGCCAGCAGCTTGCGGACAGGGGGGCTCTATGGCTACACCTTC
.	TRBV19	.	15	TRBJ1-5	CASSIQGYSNQPQHF	TGTGCCAGTAGTATCCAGGGATATAGCAATCAGCCCCAGCATTTT
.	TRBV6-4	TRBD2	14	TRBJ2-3	CASSDSGGADTQYF	TGTGCCAGCAGTGATAGCGGGGGGGCAGATACGCAGTATTTT
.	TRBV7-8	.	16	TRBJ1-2	CASSLAGGPVRYGYTF	TGTGCCAGCAGCTTAGCTGGGGGGCCGGTGCGGTATGGCTACACCTTC
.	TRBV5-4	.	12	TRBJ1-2	CASSMDSYGYTF	TGTGCCAGCAGCATGGACAGCTATGGCTACACCTTC
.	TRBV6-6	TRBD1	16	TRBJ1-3	CASNPGGTGSGNTIYF	TGTGCCAGCAACCCCGGTGGGACAGGCTCTGGAAACACCATATATTTT
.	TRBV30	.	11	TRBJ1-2	CAWSVRYGYTF	TGTGCCTGGAGTGTGAGGTATGGCTACACCTTC
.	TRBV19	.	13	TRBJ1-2	CASSGIAHYGYTF	TGTGCCAGTAGTGGGATCGCTCACTATGGCTACACCTTC
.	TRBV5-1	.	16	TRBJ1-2	CASSLGADKLSGGYTF	TGCGCCAGCAGCTTAGGAGCGGACAAGCTGTCCGGGGGCTACACCTTC
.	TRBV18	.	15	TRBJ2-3	CASSPGRASTDTQYF	TGTGCCAGCTCACCGGGCAGGGCTAGCACAGATACGCAGTATTTT
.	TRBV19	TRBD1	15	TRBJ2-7	CASSMGRGRINEQYF	TGTGCCAGTAGTATGGGTAGGGGGCGCATTAACGAGCAGTACTTC
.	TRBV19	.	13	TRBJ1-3	CASIGESGNTIYF	TGTGCCAGTATAGGGGAATCTGGAAACACCATATATTTT
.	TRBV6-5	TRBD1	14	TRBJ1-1	CASRASGTGTEAFF	TGTGCCAGCAGGGCCTCCGGGACAGGGACTGAAGCTTTCTTT
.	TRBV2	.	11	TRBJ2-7	CASSRLYEQYF	TGTGCCAGCAGCCGCCTCTACGAGCAGTACTTC
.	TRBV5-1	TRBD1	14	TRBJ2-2	CASGGTGGSSELFF	TGCGCCAGCGGCGGGACAGGGGGCTCGTCGGAGCTGTTTTTT
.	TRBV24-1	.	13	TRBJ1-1	CATSQGVDTEAFF	TGTGCCACCAGTCAGGGTGTGGACACTGAAGCTTTCTTT
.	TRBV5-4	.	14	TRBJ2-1	CASSLSTHTNEQFF	TGTGCCAGCAGCTTAAGCACTCACACCAATGAGCAGTTCTTC
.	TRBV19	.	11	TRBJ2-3	CASSITGTQYF	TGTGCCAGTAGTATTACGGGAACGCAGTATTTT
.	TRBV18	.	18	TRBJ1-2	CASSPVRPLGGTNYGYTF	TGTGCCAGCTCACCAGTCCGACCCCTGGGGGGTACTAACTATGGCTACACCTTC
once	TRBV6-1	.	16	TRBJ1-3	CASSAFFGDPGNTIYF	TGTGCCAGCAGTGCTTTCTTTGGGGACCCTGGAAACACCATATATTTT
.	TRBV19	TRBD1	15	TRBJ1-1	CASRLGQGAHTEAFF	TGTGCCAGTAGGTTGGGACAGGGGGCGCACACTGAAGCTTTCTTT
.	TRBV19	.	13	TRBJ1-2	CASSIAQNYGYTF	TGTGCCAGTAGTATAGCGCAGAACTATGGCTACACCTTC
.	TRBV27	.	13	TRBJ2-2	CASSLRVAGELFF	TGTGCCAGCAGTTTAAGGGTTGCCGGGGAGCTGTTTTTT
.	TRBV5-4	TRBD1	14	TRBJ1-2	CASSFWDREDGYTF	TGTGCCAGCAGCTTCTGGGACAGGGAGGATGGCTACACCTTC
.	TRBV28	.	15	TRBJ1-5	CASSVPGTRNQPQHF	TGTGCCAGCAGTGTTCCAGGGACCCGCAATCAGCCCCAGCATTTT
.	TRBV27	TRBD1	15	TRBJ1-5	CASSLSGQTTQPQHF	TGTGCCAGCAGTTTATCGGGACAGACCACTCAGCCCCAGCATTTT
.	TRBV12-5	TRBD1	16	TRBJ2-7	CASGFWQGALSYEQYF	TGTGCTAGTGGTTTCTGGCAGGGGGCATTGTCCTACGAGCAGTACTTC
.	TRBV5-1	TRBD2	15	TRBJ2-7	CASSLTSVYSYEQYF	TGCGCCAGCAGCCTGACTAGCGTCTACTCCTACGAGCAGTACTTC
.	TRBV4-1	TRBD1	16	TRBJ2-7	CASSQRTGQAPYEQYF	TGCGCCAGCAGCCAGAGGACGGGACAGGCACCCTACGAGCAGTACTTC
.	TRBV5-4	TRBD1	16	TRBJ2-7	CASSTPGQGVTYEQYF	TGTGCCAGCAGCACCCCGGGACAGGGGGTCACCTACGAGCAGTACTTC
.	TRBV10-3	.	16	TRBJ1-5	CAISDGQGMGNQPQHF	TGTGCCATCAGTGATGGGCAGGGGATGGGCAATCAGCCCCAGCATTTT
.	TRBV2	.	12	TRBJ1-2	CASSVVNYGYTF	TGTGCCAGCAGTGTGGTGAACTATGGCTACACCTTC
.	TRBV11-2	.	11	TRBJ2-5	CASRGMGTQYF	TGTGCCAGCAGGGGAATGGGGACCCAGTACTTC